Below are 8 T cell receptor beta chains sequenced from a single sample in a study of control samples from healthy donors and cancer patients. Only in-frame clones appear in the TCRdb table, and some are missing; sequencing was by immunoSEQ multiplex PCR. The profile shows 150,000 or so clones, approximately 86% of them singletons. The sequencing sample was made of blood. The receptor source for this set is a woman aged 30 to 39 in good health.

This chain links TRBV19 with TRBJ1-1; weak D call: TRBD1 (6 bases). V was clipped by 0 bases and J by 5 bases, with 16 bases between them. The germline gives CDR1 LNHDA, CDR2 SQIVND (reference sequence). CDR3 length: 16 residues. CDR3 coding DNA: TGTGCCAGTAGTATAGATCTCGGGGGAGGGGGAACTGAAGCTTTCTTT. Its translation is CASSIDLGGGGTEAFF. The full variable domain, its missing parts supplied by reference TRBV19 and TRBJ1-1, is DGGITQSPKYLFRKEGQNVTLSCEQNLNHDAMYWYRQDPGQGLRLIYYSQIVNDFQKGDIAEGYSVSREKKESFPLTVTSAQKNPTAFYLCASSIDLGGGGTEAFFGQGTRLTVV.

The chain has TRBV30 and TRBJ1-3; 7 nucleotides line up with TRBD1. The CDR3 runs to 13 residues. Germline CDR1 reads GTSNPN; CDR2 reads SVGIG (reference sequence). V lost 1 base to trimming and J lost 7 bases; unmatched junction nucleotides: 4. CDR3 DNA: TGTGCCTGGAGTGAAGGGGGCGTGAACACCATATATTTT. It specifies CAWSEGGVNTIYF.

The J gene is TRBJ1-3, the V gene TRBV7-2, with TRBD1 as a possible D gene (6 bases). Trimming left V 1 base short and J 3 bases short, with 10 bases between. The CDR3 loop spans 15 amino acids. Germline CDR1 SGHTA, CDR2 FQGNSA. The CDR3 sequence: CASSLDRRGGNTIYF. CDR3 coding DNA: TGTGCCAGCAGCTTAGACCGCAGGGGTGGAAACACCATATATTTT.

CDR3 sequence: CATSRQGGQPQHF. The CDR3 DNA follows: TGTGCCACAAGTAGACAGGGCGGCCAGCCCCAGCATTTT. V and J are TRBV19 and TRBJ1-5, with 7 bases matching TRBD1. The CDR3 runs 13 residues. Germline V gives CDR1 LNHDA, CDR2 SQIVND (reference sequence). V lost 10 bases, J lost 7 bases, and 10 bases stayed unmatched.

This chain links TRBV27 with TRBJ2-7; D is possibly TRBD2 (6 bases). The CDR3 loop spans 13 amino acids. Germline V gene data show CDR1 as MNHEY and CDR2 as SMNVEV (reference sequence). Trimming shortened V by 3 bases and J by 3 bases, and 9 bases separated the two germline ends. The CDR3 loop reads CASSLRGGYEQYV. CDR3 DNA sequence: TGTGCCAGCAGTTTGAGGGGAGGCTACGAGCAGTACGTC.

In its sample, this clone was seen once. The chain uses TRBV19 and TRBJ1-3; D gene unclear. Trimming left V 4 bases short and J 4 bases short, with 11 bases between. The length of the CDR3 is 14 residues. Germline V gene sequence: CDR1 LNHDA, CDR2 SQIVND (reference sequence). CDR3 coding DNA: TGTGCCAGTAGTAACACCGGGAGAGGAAACACCATATATTTT. Its translation: CASSNTGRGNTIYF. Together with reference TRBV19 and TRBJ1-3, the CDR3 gives the full variable domain: DGGITQSPKYLFRKEGQNVTLSCEQNLNHDAMYWYRQDPGQGLRLIYYSQIVNDFQKGDIAEGYSVSREKKESFPLTVTSAQKNPTAFYLCASSNTGRGNTIYFGEGSWLTVV.

The J gene is TRBJ1-1, the V gene TRBV5-5; 8 nucleotides match TRBD1. In germline, CDR1 is SGHKS, CDR2 YYEKEE (reference sequence). The CDR3 covers 15 residues. J lost 8 bases, V lost 6 bases, and 15 bases had no gene match. CDR3 in DNA: TGTGCCAGCACCTCCCTGGGACAGGTCGGAGGGGAAGCTTTCTTT. It encodes CASTSLGQVGGEAFF.

In its sample, this clone was seen once. The chain is built from TRBV28 and TRBJ1-1; 7 bases are a match to TRBD1. The CDR3 is 18 residues long. The trim removed 6 bases at V and 0 bases at J, leaving 16 bases unmatched. Looked up from germline, CDR1 is MDHEN and CDR2 is SYDVKM. DNA for the CDR3: TGTGCCAGCAGCCCACCCCAGGGGGGCGGTAACATGAACACTGAAGCTTTCTTT. Protein product: CASSPPQGGGNMNTEAFF.